This entry describes one TCR beta chain. Its antigen is as yet unknown. The data originate from a study of cytomegalovirus exposure and HLA in healthy donors. Study overall: For the approximately 430 genotyped donors, more than 65% fell within the Caucasian-associated ancestry cluster. The study, taken as a whole, reports: Using a false discovery rate of 0.05, a later analysis showed that approximately 18,000 TCR beta sequences were associated with HLA alleles. Most of the CMV-associated TCR beta chains (in a later analysis) appeared to be HLA-restricted.

PCR employed 60 Vbeta and 13 Jbeta primers. Here immunoSEQ multiplex PCR was the method, and the copy in TCRdb shows in-frame clones only, minus some. Here the sample spans over 85,000 clones, under 75% being singletons. V shed 7 bases, J shed 0 bases, and the junction held 16 bases outside the gene matches. CDR1 is SGHRS, CDR2 YFSETQ, per germline. This CDR3 has 18 residues. Material: PBMCs. The sequence came from a female donor in good health and CMV-seronegative. The gene calls are TRBV5-1 and TRBJ1-5; TRBD1 aligns across 7 bases. The CDR3 region has the DNA TGCGCCAGCGATACCTTAAGGGGGCTGCTTTATAGCAATCAGCCCCAGCATTTT. It yields the protein CASDTLRGLLYSNQPQHF.